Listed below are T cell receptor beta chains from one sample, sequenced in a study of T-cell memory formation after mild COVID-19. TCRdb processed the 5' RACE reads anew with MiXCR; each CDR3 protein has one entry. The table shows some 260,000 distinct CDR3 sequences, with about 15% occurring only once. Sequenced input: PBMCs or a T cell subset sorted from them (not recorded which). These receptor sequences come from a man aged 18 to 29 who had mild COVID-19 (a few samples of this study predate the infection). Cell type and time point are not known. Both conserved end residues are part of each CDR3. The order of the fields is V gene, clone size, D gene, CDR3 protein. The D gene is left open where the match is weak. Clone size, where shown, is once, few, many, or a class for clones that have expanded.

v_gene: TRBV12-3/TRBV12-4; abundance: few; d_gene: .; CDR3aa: CASSLMEETQYF
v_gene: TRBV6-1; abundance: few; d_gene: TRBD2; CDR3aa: CASSEGLAGVGEQFF
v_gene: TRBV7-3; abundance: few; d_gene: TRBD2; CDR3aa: CASSLTSGRTDTQYF
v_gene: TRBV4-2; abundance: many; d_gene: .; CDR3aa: CASSREGINNEQFF
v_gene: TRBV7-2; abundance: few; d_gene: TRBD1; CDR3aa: CASSRTGTGGGGELFF
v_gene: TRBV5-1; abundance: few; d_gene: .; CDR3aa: CASSPRGGSTEAFF
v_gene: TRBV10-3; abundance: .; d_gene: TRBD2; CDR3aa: CAISDGGQETQYF
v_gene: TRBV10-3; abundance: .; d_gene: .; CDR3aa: CAISESWVQPQHF
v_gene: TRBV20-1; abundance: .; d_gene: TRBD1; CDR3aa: CSASTGGGGQPQHF
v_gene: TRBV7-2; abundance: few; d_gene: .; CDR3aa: CASSLDGAGSYEQYF
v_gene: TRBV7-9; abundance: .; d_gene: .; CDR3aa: CASGTRDYEQYF
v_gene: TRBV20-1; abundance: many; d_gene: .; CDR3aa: CSAPGRGPDTQYF
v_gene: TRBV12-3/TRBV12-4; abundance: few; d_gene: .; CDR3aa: CASSLETLNYGYTF